The clone carrying this T cell receptor beta chain was picked up a small number of times. This sample was included in a study of CD8+CD57+ T cells in acquired aplastic anemia. TCR beta VDJ and CDR3 profiling used genomic DNA as template. TCRdb fed the reads into MiXCR, producing one record per CDR3 protein. The sample records about 190,000 distinct CDR3 sequences, roughly half being singletons. Individuals selected for sequencing had exhibited CD8+CD57+ cell expansion on flow cytometry. The clonotype comes from a human donor with aplastic anemia. The sample comprised sorted CD4+, CD8+, or CD8+CD57+ T cells (not recorded which) from PBMCs.

CDR3 DNA sequence: TGTGCCAGTAGCCCCCCCGGGACTAGCGGTCCCCAAGAGACCCAGTACTTC. This codes for CASSPPGTSGPQETQYF. The chain recombines TRBV11-1 with TRBJ2-5, with 11 positions matching TRBD2. The ends lost 9 bases at V and 1 base at J; junction bases unmatched: 13. Germline CDR1 is SGHAT and CDR2 is FQDESV (reference sequence). This CDR3 has 17 residues. Filled out from reference TRBV11-1 and TRBJ2-5, the complete variable domain reads EAEVAQSPRYKITEKSQAVAFWCDPISGHATLYWYRQILGQGPELLVQFQDESVVDDSQLPKDRFSAERLKGVDSTLKIQPAELGDSAMYLCASSPPGTSGPQETQYFGPGTRLLVL.